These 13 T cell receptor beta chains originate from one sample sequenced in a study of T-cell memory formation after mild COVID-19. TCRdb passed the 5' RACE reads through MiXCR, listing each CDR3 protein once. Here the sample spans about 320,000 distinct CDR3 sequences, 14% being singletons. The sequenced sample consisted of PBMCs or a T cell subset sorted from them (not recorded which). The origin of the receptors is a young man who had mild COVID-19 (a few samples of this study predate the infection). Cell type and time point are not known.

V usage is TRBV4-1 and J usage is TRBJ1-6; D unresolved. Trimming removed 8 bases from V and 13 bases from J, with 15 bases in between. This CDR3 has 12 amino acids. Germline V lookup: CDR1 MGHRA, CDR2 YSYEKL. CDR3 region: CASGPGRLPLHF. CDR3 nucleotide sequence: TGCGCCAGCGGCCCAGGCCGGCTTCCCCTCCACTTT.

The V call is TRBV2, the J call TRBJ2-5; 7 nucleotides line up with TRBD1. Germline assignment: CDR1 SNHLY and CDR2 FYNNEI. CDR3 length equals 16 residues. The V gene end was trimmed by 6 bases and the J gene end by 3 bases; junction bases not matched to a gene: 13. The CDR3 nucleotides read TGTGCCAGCAGGAGAAGGGGGCTCAGTGGGGAAGAGACCCAGTACTTC. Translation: CASRRRGLSGEETQYF.

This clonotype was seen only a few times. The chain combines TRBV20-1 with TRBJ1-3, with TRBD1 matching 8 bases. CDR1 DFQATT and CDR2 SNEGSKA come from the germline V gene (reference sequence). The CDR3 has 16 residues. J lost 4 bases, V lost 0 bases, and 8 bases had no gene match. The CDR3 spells CSARESSQGVGNTIYF. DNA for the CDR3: TGCAGTGCTAGAGAGTCCTCACAGGGGGTCGGAAACACCATATATTTT.

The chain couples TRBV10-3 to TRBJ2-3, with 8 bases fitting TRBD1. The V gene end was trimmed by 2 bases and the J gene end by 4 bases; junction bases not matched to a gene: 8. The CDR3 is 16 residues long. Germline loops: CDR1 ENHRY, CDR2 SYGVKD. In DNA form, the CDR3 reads TGTGCCATCAGTGAGGCCGACAGGGGTAGGGCAGATACGCAGTATTTT. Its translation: CAISEADRGRADTQYF.

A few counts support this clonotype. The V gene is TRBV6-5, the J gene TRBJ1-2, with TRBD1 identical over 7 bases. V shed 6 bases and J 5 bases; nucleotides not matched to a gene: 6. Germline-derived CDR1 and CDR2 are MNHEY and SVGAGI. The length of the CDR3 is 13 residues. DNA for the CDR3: TGTGCCAGCAGCCACAGGGGCCGGTATGGCTACACCTTC. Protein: CASSHRGRYGYTF.

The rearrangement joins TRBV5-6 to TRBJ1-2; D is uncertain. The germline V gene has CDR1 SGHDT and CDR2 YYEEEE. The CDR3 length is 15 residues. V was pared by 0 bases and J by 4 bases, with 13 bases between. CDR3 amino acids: CASSLGQLSGYGYTF. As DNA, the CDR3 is TGTGCCAGCAGCTTGGGCCAGCTATCCGGCTATGGCTACACCTTC.

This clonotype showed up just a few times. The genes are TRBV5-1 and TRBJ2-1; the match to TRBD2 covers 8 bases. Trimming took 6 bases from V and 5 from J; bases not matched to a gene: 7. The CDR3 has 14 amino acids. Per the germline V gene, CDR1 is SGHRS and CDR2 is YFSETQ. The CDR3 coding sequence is TGCGCCAGCAATACGGGACTAGGGAACAATGAGCAGTTCTTC. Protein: CASNTGLGNNEQFF.

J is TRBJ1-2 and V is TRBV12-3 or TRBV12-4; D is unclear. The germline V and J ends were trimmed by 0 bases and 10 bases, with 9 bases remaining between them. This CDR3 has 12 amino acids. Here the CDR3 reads CASSLADGDYTF. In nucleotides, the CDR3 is TGTGCCAGCAGTTTAGCGGATGGGGACTACACCTTC.

The CDR3: CASRDRAIGELFF. Here the CDR3 DNA reads TGTGCTTCACGGGACAGAGCTATCGGGGAGCTGTTTTTT. The rearrangement joins TRBV28 to TRBJ2-2, with 7 bases identical to TRBD1. The CDR3 is 13 residues long. From germline, CDR1 is MDHEN and CDR2 SYDVKM.

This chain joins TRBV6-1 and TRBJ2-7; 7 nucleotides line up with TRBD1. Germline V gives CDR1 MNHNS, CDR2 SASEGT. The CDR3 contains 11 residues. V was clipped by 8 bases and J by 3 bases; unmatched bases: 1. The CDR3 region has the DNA TGTGCCAGCGGACAGGTCTACGAGCAGTACTTC. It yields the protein CASGQVYEQYF.

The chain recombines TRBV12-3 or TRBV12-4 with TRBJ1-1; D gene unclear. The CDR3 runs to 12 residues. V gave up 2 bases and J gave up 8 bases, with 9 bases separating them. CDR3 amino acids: CASSLLGGEAFF. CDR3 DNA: TGTGCCAGCAGTTTACTGGGCGGCGAAGCTTTCTTT.

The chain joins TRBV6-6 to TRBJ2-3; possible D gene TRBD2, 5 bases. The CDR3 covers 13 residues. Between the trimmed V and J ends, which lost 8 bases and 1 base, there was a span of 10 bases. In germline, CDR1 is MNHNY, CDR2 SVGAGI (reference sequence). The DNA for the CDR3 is TGTGCCAGCGTTGACGGGGGCACAGATACGCAGTATTTT. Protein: CASVDGGTDTQYF.

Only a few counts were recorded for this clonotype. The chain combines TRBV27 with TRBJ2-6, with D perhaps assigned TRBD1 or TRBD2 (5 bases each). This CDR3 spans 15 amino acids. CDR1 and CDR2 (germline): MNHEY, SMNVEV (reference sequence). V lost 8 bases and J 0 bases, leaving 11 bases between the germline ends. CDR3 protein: CASAPGASGANVLTF. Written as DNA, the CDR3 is TGTGCCAGCGCTCCCGGGGCCTCTGGGGCCAACGTCCTGACTTTC.